The entry below gives a single T cell receptor (beta chain) sequence along with its context. The data originate from a study of blood T cell repertoires in COVID-19. Across the study: The United States, Italy and Spain provided the acute and convalescent COVID-19 samples. T cells, B-cell-depleted T cells, or PBMCs provided the cDNA or gDNA that served as material.

In the study's own analysis: The assay estimated nucleated cells by amplifying reference gene primers. Assay used: immunoSEQ multiplex PCR; TCRdb lists only in-frame clones, some missing. For V, J and clone size, that table is used; D and trimming come from the DNA. The table has 150,000 or so clones, 80% to 85% seen once. The sequence was collected from a woman aged 55-69 years with acute or convalescent COVID-19. Input material: peripheral blood.

Here the CDR3 DNA reads TGTGCCAGCAGCTTAGTAGGACAGCAGAGCTCTGGAAACACCATATATTTT. Protein: CASSLVGQQSSGNTIYF. The V and J genes are TRBV7-8 and TRBJ1-3; D might be TRBD1 (6 bases). The length of the CDR3 is 17 residues. Germline loops: CDR1 SGHVS, CDR2 FQNEAQ. V lost 1 base, J lost 0 bases, and 13 bases lay in between.